This T cell receptor beta chain was sequenced in a study of T-cell memory formation after mild COVID-19 (TCRdb year 2021). A note on the overall study: Most TCR sequence clusters were specific to one of the two donors. T-cell clones expanding and contracting after mild COVID-19 in two donors were tracked by longitudinal TCRalpha and TCRbeta repertoire sequencing. Two young, previously healthy adult volunteers made up the cohort, one male and one female. Overall results and qualifications from the work: Balanced CD4/CD8 phenotypes were observed for clones contracting from day 15 to 85, whereas a bias towards CD4+ was observed for a second wave of clones expanding from day 15 to 37. The study included only two mild cases, and larger cohorts that include severe cases with pre-infection samples were judged to be necessary. Whether the second-wave clones peaking on day 37 were SARS-CoV-2 specific was not confirmed. Contracting CD4+ clones were located mainly in the CM and EM memory subsets, whereas CD8+ clones were found to be enriched in EMRA. Some responding clones were detected in pre-infection memory, suggesting pre-existing cross-reactive memory T cells joined the SARS-CoV-2 response.

V gives up 0 bases and J gives up 5 bases, and the segment between their germline ends measures 16 bases. Taken from the germline V gene, the CDR1 and CDR2 loops are LGHNA and YNFKEQ. Including the terminal cysteine and phenylalanine, the CDR3 comprises 16 residues. Only the CDR3 part of the read is kept: 48 bases, read in frame from the first base. Ficoll-Paque density gradient centrifugation was the method used to isolate PBMCs. The sequencing machine was an Illumina NovaSeq 6000. TCRalpha and TCRbeta cDNA libraries were constructed by 5'RACE with constant-segment primers, with sample barcodes and unique molecular identifiers being introduced. RNA was extracted from every sample with Trizol reagent. The libraries were amplified in two PCR steps, and the second step added a second sample barcode and Illumina TruSeq adapters. Sequencing of libraries was performed on an Illumina NovaSeq with 2 x 150 bp paired-end reads. For the original study's pipeline: With migec v1.2.7, reads were demultiplexed and then collapsed into UMI-guided consensus sequences. Using mixcr v2.1.11, UMI consensuses were aligned to TRA and TRB V and J templates and then assembled into clonotypes. Clonotypes were classified as expanded or contracted when called significant by both edgeR and NoisET, with noise models trained on biological replicates. For edgeR calls, a false discovery rate-adjusted p below 0.01 and a log2 fold-change threshold of 1 were applied. As an exploratory analysis of dynamics, max-normalized trajectories of the 1000 most abundant clonotypes were examined with PCA combined with hierarchical clustering. Each responding clone was given a CD4 or CD8 phenotype based on the CD4+ and CD8+ repertoires, which had been sequenced separately. TCRdb reprocessed the public reads (quality trimming at Q25 with fastp, clone calling with MiXCR) and kept in-frame beta chains. Entries that share a CDR3 protein sequence are merged under the most common genes and DNA. The V and J calls and clone size come from TCRdb's table, not from the authors' own analysis. This sample lists tens of thousands of distinct CDR3 sequences; more than 10% were detected once. The top ten hold about 25% of the sample.

A single count supports this clonotype. Which antigen it targets is not known. No much larger clonotype is one base removed from it; base qualities were not supplied. One read provides weak support. The chain couples TRBV4-2 to TRBJ2-5; no D segment can be confidently identified. The sequence came from a man aged 18 to 29 who had mild COVID-19 (a few samples of this study predate the infection). The sample titles of this study are shuffled in the database, so cell type and time point are left out; the donor was told from shared clones. The sequenced material came from PBMCs or a T cell subset sorted from them (not recorded which). The sequenced DNA is TGTGCCAGCAGCCAAGACAGAGCTCGGAGTGTTGAGACCCAGTACTTC. Its protein product is CASSQDRARSVETQYF.